The 29 T cell receptor beta chains given below trace back to one sample, sequenced in a study of T-cell memory formation after mild COVID-19. TCRdb recomputed calls from the 5' RACE reads with MiXCR, one row per CDR3 protein. The table lists about 160,000 distinct CDR3 sequences, 25% to 40% of them singletons. Sequencing input: PBMCs or a T cell subset sorted from them (not recorded which). The receptors were sampled from an adult woman who had mild COVID-19 (a few samples of this study predate the infection). Cell type and time point are not known.

The genes are TRBV7-9 and TRBJ1-5; 8 bases are shared with TRBD1. The germline V gene encodes CDR1 SEHNR and CDR2 FQNEAQ (reference sequence). With 1 base clipped from V and 8 bases from J, the junction kept 4 bases outside the gene matches. The CDR3 spans 14 residues. In DNA, the CDR3 is TGTGCCAGCAGCTTAGAGGACAGGGCCGAGCCCCAGCATTTT. This translates into CASSLEDRAEPQHF.

The table lists this clonotype with a few counts. The V and J genes are TRBV7-9 and TRBJ1-2; TRBD1 is a possible D gene (5 bases). The CDR3 consists of 15 residues. Deletions cut 4 bases from V and 3 bases from J, with 15 bases between. The germline V gene encodes CDR1 SEHNR and CDR2 FQNEAQ (reference sequence). The CDR3 bases are TGTGCCAGCAGCTACCTGGGGGTTAGGGACTATGGCTACACCTTC. Its protein product is CASSYLGVRDYGYTF.

This clonotype was detected only a few times. J is TRBJ2-7 and V is TRBV6-5; perhaps TRBD1 as D (6 bases). Trimming cost V 6 bases and J 0 bases, with 15 bases left between them. Germline CDR1 MNHEY, CDR2 SVGAGI. The CDR3 runs to 15 residues. For the CDR3, the DNA is TGTGCCAGCAGGGGTGCTGACAGGAGCTCCTACGAGCAGTACTTC. This encodes CASRGADRSSYEQYF.

The gene calls are TRBV29-1 and TRBJ1-1; D not certain. From germline, CDR1 is SQVTM and CDR2 ANQGSEA. The CDR3 length is 10 residues. Deletions cut 7 bases from V and 4 bases from J, with 7 bases between. CDR3 protein: CSDGTTEAFF. CDR3 DNA sequence: TGCAGCGATGGTACCACTGAAGCTTTCTTT.

The rearrangement joins TRBV5-1 to TRBJ1-2, with D unresolved. This CDR3 is built from 17 residues. V lost 0 bases to trimming and J lost 6 bases, with 21 bases between them. Germline V gene data show CDR1 as SGHRS and CDR2 as YFSETQ. DNA for the CDR3: TGCGCCAGCAGCTTGGACCACCTCGGAGATTTGGGCGATGGCTACACCTTC. Amino acids: CASSLDHLGDLGDGYTF.

The rearrangement uses TRBV20-1 and TRBJ2-3; tentative D call: TRBD2 (6 bases). This CDR3 contains 14 residues. Trimming shortened V by 7 bases and J by 0 bases, and 14 bases separated the two germline ends. Germline V gene lookup returns CDR1 DFQATT and CDR2 SNEGSKA (reference sequence). Here the CDR3 DNA reads TGCAGTGTGCAGCCGACTAGAAGCACAGATACGCAGTATTTT. This translates into CSVQPTRSTDTQYF.

Only a few counts were recorded for this clonotype. This rearrangement joins TRBV6-6 to TRBJ1-1, with D uncertain. CDR1 and CDR2 from the germline V gene are MNHNY and SVGAGI (reference sequence). Trimming took off 0 bases at V and 1 base at J, with 9 bases between the two ends. The CDR3 length is 15 residues. CDR3 sequence (DNA): TGTGCCAGCAGTTACTCGGGAGTCAAGAACACTGAAGCTTTCTTT. Translating gives CASSYSGVKNTEAFF.

This clonotype was found once. The chain combines TRBV11-2 with TRBJ2-2; a weak D match, TRBD2 (5 bases). V gave up 7 bases and J gave up 3 bases, with 18 bases separating them. CDR1 SGHAT and CDR2 FQNNGV come from the germline V gene. The CDR3 is made up of 16 amino acids. In nucleotides, the CDR3 is TGTGCCAGCAACCTGGGCCGGGGTTGGGACACCGGGGAGCTGTTTTTT. It translates to CASNLGRGWDTGELFF.

The V call is TRBV7-3, the J call TRBJ2-2; D gene uncertain. Between the trimmed V and J ends, which lost 0 bases and 4 bases, there was a span of 12 bases. Germline V CDR1 and CDR2: SGHTA, FQGTGA. This CDR3 contains 16 residues. CDR3 loop: CASSLTTLGITGELFF. In DNA, the CDR3 is TGTGCCAGCAGCTTAACCACCCTTGGAATCACCGGGGAGCTGTTTTTT.

In this sample, this clonotype turned up a few times. The chain is built from TRBV20-1 and TRBJ1-2; the match to TRBD1 covers 9 bases. The V gene end was trimmed by 5 bases and the J gene end by 1 base; junction bases not matched to a gene: 8. CDR3 length equals 15 residues. CDR1 is DFQATT, CDR2 SNEGSKA, per germline (reference sequence). CDR3 DNA: TGCAGTGCTGTCACCCGGGACAGGGTTAACTATGGCTACACCTTC. Translating it yields CSAVTRDRVNYGYTF.

This clonotype was picked up one time. The chain is built from TRBV9 and TRBJ2-7, with 7 bases identical to TRBD2. The CDR3 loop spans 14 amino acids. The germline gives CDR1 SGDLS, CDR2 YYNGEE. The J segment lost 0 bases and the V segment lost 6 bases, leaving 6 bases of the junction unmatched. The CDR3: CASTPRDYSYEQYF. CDR3 sequence (DNA): TGTGCCAGCACCCCCCGGGACTACTCCTACGAGCAGTACTTC.

In DNA form, the CDR3 reads TGCAGTGCTACCCCGATAGCGGGGCACACCCTCGGCGAGCAGTACTTC. This sequence encodes CSATPIAGHTLGEQYF. The J gene is TRBJ2-7, the V gene TRBV20-1; TRBD2 matches at 8 bases. With 4 bases clipped from V and 6 bases from J, the junction kept 17 bases outside the gene matches. Germline-derived CDR1 and CDR2 are DFQATT and SNEGSKA (reference sequence). There are 16 residues in the CDR3.

The V call is TRBV5-1, the J call TRBJ2-1, with 7 bases lining up with TRBD1. The CDR3 is 13 residues long. Losses at the gene ends were 4 bases for V and 6 bases for J; bases not matched to a gene: 4. Germline V CDR1 and CDR2: SGHRS, YFSETQ. The CDR3 sequence is CASSQTGSNEQFF. In DNA, the CDR3 is TGCGCCAGCAGCCAGACAGGGAGCAATGAGCAGTTCTTC.

This clonotype appeared a few times. V is TRBV24-1 and J is TRBJ2-1; D is unclear. This CDR3 has 14 amino acids. CDR1 is KGHDR, CDR2 SFDVKD, per germline. The germline V and J ends were trimmed by 5 bases and 5 bases, with 12 bases remaining between them. CDR3 sequence reads: CATSGSMKDNEQFF. The CDR3 coding sequence is TGTGCCACCAGTGGGAGTATGAAAGACAATGAGCAGTTCTTC.

This rearrangement joins TRBV3-1 to TRBJ2-2; 8 bases map to TRBD1. This CDR3 contains 14 residues. Trimming cost V 4 bases and J 5 bases; bases outside gene matches: 3. The V gene's germline CDR1 is LGHDT and CDR2 YNNKEL (reference sequence). The CDR3 DNA reads as TGTGCCAGCAGCCTCCGACAGGGGACCGGGGAGCTGTTTTTT. This codes for CASSLRQGTGELFF.

The J gene is TRBJ2-3, the V gene TRBV7-9; no firm D call. Looked up from germline, CDR1 is SEHNR and CDR2 is FQNEAQ (reference sequence). Deletions cut 2 bases from V and 1 base from J, with 13 bases between. There are 16 residues in the CDR3. CDR3 bases: TGTGCCAGCAGCTTAAGAGGTCTAGGCGGCACAGATACGCAGTATTTT. Encoded protein: CASSLRGLGGTDTQYF.

The gene calls are TRBV6-5 and TRBJ2-7, with D perhaps matching TRBD1 or TRBD2 (5 bases each). This CDR3 is 15 amino acids long. V was trimmed by 2 bases and J by 1 base, leaving 12 bases between them. The germline CDR1 and CDR2 sequences are MNHEY and SVGAGI. This CDR3 is CASSYADSGSYEQYF. The CDR3 coding sequence is TGTGCCAGCAGTTACGCAGACAGCGGATCCTACGAGCAGTACTTC.

The chain uses TRBV18 and TRBJ2-1; either TRBD1 or TRBD2 may fit D (6 bases each). The CDR3 sequence is 14 residues long. Per the germline V gene, CDR1 is KGHSH and CDR2 is LQKENI. The V end was cut by 2 bases, the J end by 8 bases, with 13 bases between. The DNA for the CDR3 is TGTGCCAGCTCACCAGCGGGAAGGGGGGATGAGCAGTTCTTC. It codes for CASSPAGRGDEQFF. The full variable domain, with the rest looked up from reference TRBV18 and TRBJ2-1, is NAGVMQNPRHLVRRRGQEARLRCSPMKGHSHVYWYRQLPEEGLKFMVYLQKENIIDESGMPKERFSAEFPKEGPSILRIQQVVRGDSAAYFCASSPAGRGDEQFFGPGTRLTVL.

This chain joins TRBV3-1 and TRBJ1-2, with TRBD1 as a possible D gene (5 bases). V lost 4 bases and J 4 bases, leaving 19 bases between the germline ends. CDR1 and CDR2 from the germline V gene are LGHDT and YNNKEL (reference sequence). The CDR3 is made up of 16 amino acids. Written as DNA, the CDR3 is TGTGCCAGCAGCCGAGGGGACCCCCCACTAGCCTATGGCTACACCTTC. It encodes CASSRGDPPLAYGYTF.

The chain carries TRBV12-3 or TRBV12-4 and TRBJ2-2; 16 bases map to TRBD2. This CDR3 is built from 18 residues. With V trimmed by 6 bases and J by 5 bases, 9 bases remained unmatched. Here the CDR3 reads CASRKGLAGGLGTGELFF. CDR3 DNA sequence: TGTGCCAGCAGAAAGGGACTAGCGGGAGGGTTAGGAACCGGGGAGCTGTTTTTT.

The chain employs TRBV4-3 and TRBJ2-5, with 10 bases fitting TRBD1. The CDR3 covers 14 residues. V dropped 3 bases and J dropped 4; count of bases not matched to a gene: 2. The germline gives CDR1 LGHNA, CDR2 YSLEER. The CDR3: CASSQGDRGETQYF. The CDR3 DNA is TGCGCCAGCAGCCAGGGGGACAGGGGAGAGACCCAGTACTTC.

This clonotype appeared a few times. This chain joins TRBV20-1 and TRBJ2-7, with 9 bases lining up with TRBD2. Germline CDR1 is DFQATT and CDR2 is SNEGSKA (reference sequence). The V segment lost 3 bases and the J segment 5 bases; nucleotides outside the gene matches: 11. CDR3 length: 15 amino acids. This chain's CDR3 is CSASRPVSGSDEQYF. The CDR3 nucleotides are TGCAGTGCTAGTCGCCCCGTTAGCGGGAGCGACGAGCAGTACTTC.

The chain joins TRBV4-1 to TRBJ2-3, with 11 bases that match TRBD2. CDR1 and CDR2 (germline): MGHRA, YSYEKL. V lost 4 bases, J lost 5 bases, and 8 bases stayed unmatched. CDR3 size: 16 residues. The CDR3 reads CASSLLSGGAGDTQYF. CDR3 sequence (DNA): TGCGCCAGCAGCCTACTTAGCGGGGGGGCCGGAGATACGCAGTATTTT.

This clonotype has a handful of counts. In DNA form, the CDR3 reads TGTGCCATCAGTAGCCCTAATCAGCCCCAGCATTTT. Residues: CAISSPNQPQHF. V usage is TRBV10-3 and J usage is TRBJ1-5; D not certain. Germline loops: CDR1 ENHRY, CDR2 SYGVKD. The V and J ends lost 5 bases and 4 bases respectively, with 6 bases between them. This CDR3 spans 12 amino acids.

This clonotype occurred a few times. The chain links TRBV20-1 to TRBJ2-1; no clear D. Germline CDR1 and CDR2: DFQATT and SNEGSKA (reference sequence). The CDR3 is 10 residues long. Trimming cost V 3 bases and J 5 bases, with 2 bases left between them. The CDR3 DNA is TGCAGTGCTAGCCACAATGAGCAGTTCTTC. This translates into CSASHNEQFF.

Here the CDR3 reads CASSPRTSGGALNEQFF. The CDR3 DNA is TGCGCCAGCAGCCCCAGGACTAGCGGGGGGGCCCTTAATGAGCAGTTCTTC. The chain links TRBV4-1 to TRBJ2-1; TRBD2 agrees at 15 bases. The J segment lost 7 bases and the V segment lost 4 bases, leaving 8 bases of the junction unmatched. The CDR3 consists of 17 residues. Germline lookup yields CDR1 MGHRA and CDR2 YSYEKL.

The chain carries TRBV6-6 and TRBJ2-2; D might be TRBD1 or TRBD2, each matching 6 bases. CDR3 size: 13 residues. The germline V gene encodes CDR1 MNHNY and CDR2 SVGAGI (reference sequence). V shed 8 bases and J shed 1 base, with 8 bases lying between them. CDR3 loop: CASGGQNTGELFF. The DNA for the CDR3 is TGTGCCAGCGGGGGGCAGAACACCGGGGAGCTGTTTTTT.

The chain employs TRBV15 and TRBJ1-1, with D possibly matching TRBD1 (6 bases). CDR1 is LNHNV and CDR2 is YYDKDF in the germline V gene (reference sequence). The CDR3 is 14 amino acids. Trimming cost V 1 base and J 0 bases, with 6 bases left between them. DNA of the CDR3: TGTGCCACCAGCAGAGGGGACATGAACACTGAAGCTTTCTTT. This gives the protein CATSRGDMNTEAFF.

The rearrangement uses TRBV20-1 and TRBJ2-1; D is ambiguous. V dropped 5 bases and J dropped 3 bases, with 17 bases sitting between them. This CDR3 comprises 15 residues. CDR1 is DFQATT and CDR2 is SNEGSKA in the germline V gene (reference sequence). CDR3: CSAAGPESYYNEQFF. The CDR3 DNA reads as TGCAGTGCTGCCGGACCTGAGAGTTACTACAATGAGCAGTTCTTC.